This T cell receptor beta chain emerged from a study of T cell responses to AZD1222 COVID-19 vaccine. About the study: Whether given at about 4 or about 12 weeks, second doses were pooled. General study points: Clonal diversity was possibly underestimated; the donors were predominantly white British and more often female. After two AZD1222 doses, spike-specific TCR breadth and depth rose versus day 0. Repertoire collection took place solely once the T cell response had peaked.

V was cut by 5 bases and J by 2 bases, with 1 base left in between. Looked up from germline, CDR1 is MDHEN and CDR2 is SYDVKM. This CDR3 is built from 11 residues. This clone was counted a few times. Antigen specificity is unknown. The method was immunoSEQ multiplex PCR; TCRdb's version includes in-frame clones alone and lacks a portion of them. The sample has 95,000 to 150,000 clones; roughly 86% are singletons. Sample: peripheral blood, taken on day 0 of AZD1222 vaccination. This receptor was taken from an adult in good health. The V gene is TRBV28, the J gene TRBJ1-3; D not resolved. CDR3 loop: CASSPGNTIYF. CDR3 sequence (DNA): TGTGCCAGCAGTCCTGGAAACACCATATATTTT.